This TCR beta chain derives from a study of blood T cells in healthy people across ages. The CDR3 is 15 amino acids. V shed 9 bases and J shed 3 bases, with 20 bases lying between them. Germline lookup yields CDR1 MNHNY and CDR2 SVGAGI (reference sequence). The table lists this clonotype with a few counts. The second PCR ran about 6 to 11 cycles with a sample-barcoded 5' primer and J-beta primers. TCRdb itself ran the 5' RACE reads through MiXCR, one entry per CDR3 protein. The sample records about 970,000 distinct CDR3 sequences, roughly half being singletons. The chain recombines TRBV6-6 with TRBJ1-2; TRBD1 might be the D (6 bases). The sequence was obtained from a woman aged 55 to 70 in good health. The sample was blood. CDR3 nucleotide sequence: TGTGCCAGTACCGATACAGGGAAGGGTGACTATGGCTACACCTTC. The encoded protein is CASTDTGKGDYGYTF.